This T cell receptor beta chain was observed in a study of OX40 agonist ivuxolimab in advanced cancers. Some clones are missing from TCRdb's copy, which holds only in-frame ones; the method was immunoSEQ multiplex PCR. Among 70,000 to 95,000 clones, 88% were seen once, and the ten largest hold 4.1%. The germline V gene encodes CDR1 MNHEY and CDR2 SMNVEV (reference sequence). Trimming took 4 bases from V and 5 from J; bases not matched to a gene: 3. This CDR3 has 15 residues. Whole-study results and caveats: Among the lowest levels of clonal expansion were found in partial responders at 0.1-3.0 mg/kg. The study found that CD8+ T cells averaged more expanded clones than CD4+.

Worth noting for this clone: As yet, its antigen is unknown.

The sequencing used CD4+ or CD8+ T cells sorted from blood, collected in a trial of the OX40 agonist ivuxolimab. The clonotype was recovered from an adult with an advanced solid tumor such as melanoma, head and neck, liver or kidney cancer. The rearrangement uses TRBV27 and TRBJ1-3, with 12 bases identical to TRBD1. Written as DNA, the CDR3 is TGTGCCAGCAGTTCGGGACAGGGGGCAAGAAACACCATATATTTT. Its protein is CASSSGQGARNTIYF.